Presented here are 11 T cell receptor beta chains from one specimen sequenced in a study of molecular identifiers for immune sequencing clone quantification. TCRdb reprocessed the PCR reads with MiXCR, giving one entry per CDR3 protein. The data contain 45,000 to 65,000 distinct CDR3 sequences, roughly 24% of them singletons. The sample comprised naive CD8+ T cells from blood, with Jurkat cell RNA spiked in. Sample subset: FACS-sorted CD8+CD4-CCR7+CD45RA+ naive T cells. These receptor sequences come from a human donor in good health. Some libraries in this study had Jurkat cell RNA spiked in.

V is TRBV30 and J is TRBJ1-2, with D tentatively TRBD1 (5 bases). Germline loops: CDR1 GTSNPN, CDR2 SVGIG (reference sequence). V dropped 5 bases and J dropped 4 bases, with 11 bases sitting between them. This CDR3 comprises 12 residues. The CDR3 DNA is TGTGCCTGGGGGGACGGATCCTATGGCTACACCTTC. It translates to CAWGDGSYGYTF.

Notes on this clonotype: A clone one base away is much larger, so this may be a read error. The conserved final phenylalanine or tryptophan is absent from the CDR3, which likely points to a read error. The gene calls are TRBV4-3 and TRBJ1-2, with D possibly TRBD1 on 5 matching bases. The length of the CDR3 is 15 residues. Trimming left V 2 bases short and J 5 bases short, with 15 bases between. Germline assignment: CDR1 LGHNA and CDR2 YSLEER. The CDR3 DNA is TGCGCCAGCAGCCAATTCTGGGGCGCAGGGTATGGCTACACCCTC. It specifies CASSQFWGAGYGYTL.

At least ten counts were recorded for this clonotype. This rearrangement joins TRBV27 to TRBJ2-2; D not resolved. In germline, CDR1 is MNHEY, CDR2 SMNVEV (reference sequence). Trimming took off 8 bases at V and 0 bases at J, with 10 bases between the two ends. The CDR3 loop spans 14 amino acids. The CDR3 reads CASGLGPNTGELFF. The CDR3 DNA is TGTGCCAGCGGGTTAGGACCGAACACCGGGGAGCTGTTTTTT.

This clonotype has a count of ten or more. The chain has TRBV2 and TRBJ1-1; D is possibly TRBD1 (5 bases). This CDR3 spans 14 amino acids. Trimming stripped 6 bases from V and 5 bases from J, with 16 bases between. Germline lookup yields CDR1 SNHLY and CDR2 FYNNEI. This CDR3 reads CASRKDSLGTEAFF. CDR3 coding DNA: TGTGCCAGCAGGAAAGACAGTTTGGGAACTGAAGCTTTCTTT. The full variable domain, completed using reference TRBV2 and TRBJ1-1, is EPEVTQTPSHQVTQMGQEVILRCVPISNHLYFYWYRQILGQKVEFLVSFYNNEISEKSEIFDDQFSVERPDGSNFTLKIRSTKLEDSAMYFCASRKDSLGTEAFFGQGTRLTVV.

On this clonotype itself: This may come from a read error, since a much larger clone is one base off. The V and J genes are TRBV7-9 and TRBJ2-2; D perhaps matches TRBD1 (5 bases). CDR3 size: 13 residues. Germline-derived CDR1 and CDR2 are SEHNR and FQNEAQ (reference sequence). The chain's CDR3 is CARSPGFTGELFF. The CDR3 nucleotides are TGTGCCCGCAGCCCAGGGTTCACCGGGGAGCTGTTTTTT.

At least ten counts were recorded for this clonotype. V and J are TRBV9 and TRBJ2-3, with 8 bases lining up with TRBD1. J lost 3 bases, V lost 3 bases, and 12 bases had no gene match. The CDR3 has 17 amino acids. Germline-derived CDR1 and CDR2 are SGDLS and YYNGEE. The CDR3 protein is CASSAGQGYLRTDTQYF. The CDR3, as DNA: TGTGCCAGCAGCGCCGGACAGGGTTATCTTCGGACAGATACGCAGTATTTT.

This chain connects TRBV11-2 to TRBJ2-7, with unresolved D. The CDR3 totals 12 residues. V was shortened by 5 bases and J by 9 bases, with 14 bases between the two germline ends. Per the germline V gene, CDR1 is SGHAT and CDR2 is FQNNGV. The CDR3 sequence: CASSTSLHGQYF. The CDR3, as DNA: TGTGCCAGCAGCACCTCACTCCACGGGCAGTACTTC.

This clonotype was counted at least ten times. The V gene is TRBV27, the J gene TRBJ2-3; the match to TRBD2 covers 8 bases. The CDR3 consists of 18 residues. Germline trimming cut 4 bases from V and 0 bases from J; bases unmatched to any gene: 12. Germline V gene lookup returns CDR1 MNHEY and CDR2 SMNVEV (reference sequence). This chain's CDR3 is CASSSLAEPKSSTDTQYF. DNA of the CDR3: TGTGCCAGCAGTTCACTAGCGGAACCCAAATCCAGCACAGATACGCAGTATTTT.

This clonotype was observed many times. The chain is built from TRBV6-5 and TRBJ2-7; TRBD2 agrees at 8 bases. V lost 4 bases to trimming and J lost 4 bases; unmatched junction nucleotides: 9. This CDR3 has 15 amino acids. Germline loops: CDR1 MNHEY, CDR2 SVGAGI. The CDR3 nucleotides are TGTGCCAGCAGTTCAGAAGCGGGAGCACGGTACGAGCAGTACTTC. This gives the protein CASSSEAGARYEQYF.

Many counts were recorded for this clonotype. The chain links TRBV20-1 to TRBJ2-4; D may correspond to TRBD1 or TRBD2 (5 bases each). This CDR3 is 15 amino acids long. V was trimmed by 6 bases and J by 0 bases, leaving 15 bases between them. Germline CDR1 and CDR2: DFQATT and SNEGSKA (reference sequence). CDR3 amino acids: CSARDGALAKNIQYF. CDR3 sequence (DNA): TGCAGTGCAAGGGACGGGGCGCTAGCCAAAAACATTCAGTACTTC.

This clonotype was found a few times. This may stem from a read error, because a much larger clone lies one nucleotide away. The chain has TRBV5-6 and TRBJ1-2, with D unresolved. Germline V CDR1 and CDR2: SGHDT, YYEEEE. The CDR3 length is 14 residues. In DNA form, the CDR3 reads TGTGCCAGCAGCTTGGAGTCGTTAATCTATGGCTACGCCTTC. It codes for CASSLESLIYGYAF.